Listed below are T cell receptor beta chains from one sample, sequenced in a study of graft-versus-host responses after intestinal transplantation. Profiled with immunoSEQ multiplex PCR; TCRdb holds only in-frame clones, not every one. Of tens of thousands of clones detected, approximately 92% appear once; the ten largest clones hold 0.3% to 0.35%. Antigens for these TCRs are unknown. The sequencing used unstimulated CD4+ T cells sorted from spleen or lymph node cells, collected before intestinal transplant. These receptor sequences come from a human donor who received an intestinal transplant. Both conserved end residues are part of each CDR3. The D gene is left open where the match is weak. Clone sizes are given selectively: once, few, many, or a class where the clone is expanded.

j_call d_call v_call clone_size cdr3_nt cdr3_aa
TRBJ2-7 NA TRBV27 NA TGTGCCAGCAGTTTATTGGGGACGGTGCTCTACGAGCAGTACTTC CASSLLGTVLYEQYF
TRBJ2-6 NA TRBV6-1 NA TGTGCCAGCAACTACGCAGGGCTTGGGGCCAACGTCCTGACTTTC CASNYAGLGANVLTF
TRBJ2-7 NA TRBV9 NA TGTGCCAGCAGCGCGGGAACAGGGGGGGTCTACGAGCAGTACTTC CASSAGTGGVYEQYF
TRBJ1-3 NA TRBV4-1 NA TGCGCCAGCAGCCAATCGGGACCTGGGGGCCCCCCCTCTGGAAACACCATATATTTT CASSQSGPGGPPSGNTIYF
TRBJ2-2 NA TRBV5-1 NA TGCGCCAGCAGCTTGGGGTCGGTTAGCACCGGGGAGCTGTTTTTT CASSLGSVSTGELFF
TRBJ2-7 TRBD1 TRBV19 NA TGTGCCAGTAGTGTCGGACAGGGGGCTGGCTACGAGCAGTACTTC CASSVGQGAGYEQYF
TRBJ1-2 NA TRBV19 NA TGTGCCAGTAGTATGGTAGAGGGGCGCTATGGCTACACCTTC CASSMVEGRYGYTF
TRBJ1-5 TRBD1 TRBV6-1 NA TGTGCCAGCACCCCGACAGGGAGAAATCAGCCCCAGCATTTT CASTPTGRNQPQHF
TRBJ2-1 NA TRBV29-1 once TGCAGCATACACTGGGGATACAATGAGCAGTTCTTC CSIHWGYNEQFF
TRBJ1-1 TRBD1 TRBV5-1 NA TGCGCCAGCAGCTTGACAGGGGGTAGCACTGAAGCTTTCTTT CASSLTGGSTEAFF
TRBJ1-1 NA TRBV6-1 NA TGTGCCAGCAGTGACCAACTACGGGGCAAGTTGGCTGAAGCTTTCTTT CASSDQLRGKLAEAFF
TRBJ1-2 NA TRBV6-6 NA TGTGCCAGCAGTTACTCGGAGGACTATGGCTACACCTTC CASSYSEDYGYTF
TRBJ2-7 TRBD1 TRBV7-2 NA TGTGCCAGCAGCGTCTCGGGACAGACCTACGAGCAGTACTTC CASSVSGQTYEQYF
TRBJ2-5 TRBD2 TRBV18 once TGTGCCAGCTCACCGAACTCAAGACTAGCGGGAGGGGGGACCCAGTACTTC CASSPNSRLAGGGTQYF
TRBJ1-2 TRBD1 TRBV28 NA TGTGCCAGCAGGACAGGGGGCTGGGGCTACACCTTC CASRTGGWGYTF
TRBJ2-7 TRBD2 TRBV5-1 NA TGCGCCAGCAGCGCGCTAGCGGGAGAAAGGGAGCAGTACTTC CASSALAGEREQYF
TRBJ2-1 NA TRBV29-1 NA TGCAGCGTTGAAGACTACAATGAGCAGTTCTTC CSVEDYNEQFF
TRBJ2-7 NA TRBV25-1 NA TGTGCCAGCAGTGAAGGGTACCAAAGCGAGCAGTACTTC CASSEGYQSEQYF
TRBJ1-1 NA TRBV7-3 NA TGTGCCAGCAGCTACCAAGGGAAGGTCGGTGAAGCTTTCTTT CASSYQGKVGEAFF
TRBJ1-5 NA TRBV23-1 NA TGCGCCCTTAACTGTCCGCGGGGGAGGACTAGCAATCAGCCCCAGCATTTT CALNCPRGRTSNQPQHF
TRBJ2-1 TRBD1 TRBV9 NA TGTGCCAGCAGCGTAAGGGGAGCCGGGACAGGGAGGAGGAATGAGCAGTTCTTC CASSVRGAGTGRRNEQFF
TRBJ2-3 NA TRBV20-1 NA TGCAGTGCGTGGACTACTACGCAGTATTTT CSAWTTTQYF
TRBJ2-1 NA TRBV19 once TGTGCCAGTAGTACCCGGGGTAGCTCCTACAATGAGCAGTTCTTC CASSTRGSSYNEQFF
TRBJ2-5 TRBD1 TRBV11-2 once TGTGCCAGCAGCTTAAAGGGGGCCCGAATGACCCAGTACTTC CASSLKGARMTQYF
TRBJ1-4 TRBD1 TRBV4-2 NA TGTGCCAGCAGCCCCCGGACAGGGTATGAAAAACTGTTTTTT CASSPRTGYEKLFF
TRBJ2-7 NA TRBV28 NA TGTGCCAGCAGCCTTAGCGGCCTCTCCTACGAGCAGTACTTC CASSLSGLSYEQYF
TRBJ1-2 NA TRBV9 NA TGTGCCAGCAGCGTAGGGCCGAGGGCTGGAGGGAGAATAGGAGAGGGCTACACCTTC CASSVGPRAGGRIGEGYTF
TRBJ1-5 NA TRBV2 NA TGTGCCAGCAAGGGGTCACGGAATAGCAATCAGCCCCAGCATTTT CASKGSRNSNQPQHF
TRBJ2-1 TRBD2 TRBV15 NA TGTGCCACCAGCAGGGTAGCGGGAGGGCCACTTTACAATGAGCAGTTCTTC CATSRVAGGPLYNEQFF
TRBJ2-1 TRBD1 TRBV27 NA TGTGCCAGCAGTCTGGGACAGATTCCAAACAATGAGCAGTTCTTC CASSLGQIPNNEQFF
TRBJ2-1 NA TRBV9 NA TGTGCCAGCAGCGTGAGAACTAGCCCCTATGAGCAGTTCTTC CASSVRTSPYEQFF
TRBJ1-2 NA TRBV29-1 NA TGCAGCGTTTTTGTAACGGAACAAGCTAACTATGGCTACACCTTC CSVFVTEQANYGYTF
TRBJ2-7 TRBD2 TRBV11-2 NA TGTGCCAGCAGCTTTCCGGGACTAGCGGGAGGCGGAGGTCTCGACGAGCAGTACTTC CASSFPGLAGGGGLDEQYF
TRBJ1-5 NA TRBV28 NA TGTGCCAGCAAACCGGGACGGAATAGCAATCAGCCCCAGCATTTT CASKPGRNSNQPQHF
TRBJ2-1 NA TRBV20-1 NA TGCAGTGCTCCATTGGGGGGTGAGCAGTTCTTC CSAPLGGEQFF
TRBJ2-2 NA TRBV7-9 once TGTGCCAGCAGCTTAGAAGGCGGGGAGCTGTTTTTT CASSLEGGELFF
TRBJ2-4 TRBD2 TRBV4-2 NA TGTGCCAGCAGCTACAGAGGACTAGCGGGAGCCGAGGGCAAAAACATTCAGTACTTC CASSYRGLAGAEGKNIQYF
TRBJ2-5 NA TRBV11-2 NA TGTGCCAGCAGCTTATACGGGAAGTATCAAGAGACCCAGTACTTC CASSLYGKYQETQYF
TRBJ1-2 NA TRBV5-6 NA TGTGCCAGCAGCTGGGCTGACATCTATGGCTACACCTTC CASSWADIYGYTF
TRBJ2-1 TRBD2 TRBV19 NA TGTGCCAGTAGTCGAATAGGGACTAGCGGCAACAATGAGCAGTTCTTC CASSRIGTSGNNEQFF
TRBJ1-1 NA TRBV7-9 NA TGTGCCAGCAGCTTTAGCGAGGGGGAGGCTTTCTTT CASSFSEGEAFF
TRBJ1-3 NA TRBV5-5 NA TGTGCCAGCAGCTCGGTAGGGGGGCCCTCAAACCTCTCTGGAAACACCATATATTTT CASSSVGGPSNLSGNTIYF